These 14 T cell receptor beta chains originate from one sample sequenced in a study of blood T cell repertoires in COVID-19. The repertoire was sequenced with immunoSEQ multiplex PCR; TCRdb's copy has only in-frame clones and lacks some. This table holds over 200,000 clones, 80% found once. Sequencing used peripheral blood. These receptors all stem from a human donor in a cohort sampled during active COVID-19.

This clone was seen more than once but under ten times. The V and J genes are TRBV5-4 and TRBJ2-1; 12 bases align to TRBD2. From germline, CDR1 is SGHNT and CDR2 YYREEE (reference sequence). V was pared by 4 bases and J by 0 bases, with 2 bases of the junction left unmatched. The CDR3 extends over 16 amino acids. The CDR3 region is CASSPTSGSSYNEQFF. DNA of the CDR3: TGTGCCAGCAGCCCGACTAGCGGGAGCTCCTACAATGAGCAGTTCTTC.

This rearrangement joins TRBV28 to TRBJ1-2; 8 positions agree with TRBD1. Looked up from germline, CDR1 is MDHEN and CDR2 is SYDVKM. This CDR3 has 16 residues. After removal of 5 bases from V and 8 bases from J, the junction contained 16 bases not matched to a gene. CDR3 DNA: TGTGCCAGCAGTCAACAGACCAGGGGGCGCTTAGTCGGCTACACCTTC. It translates to CASSQQTRGRLVGYTF.

A few counts support this clone. The chain combines TRBV19 with TRBJ1-1; D not certain. The V gene's germline CDR1 is LNHDA and CDR2 SQIVND (reference sequence). The CDR3 runs to 14 residues. Trimming pared 5 bases from V and 0 bases from J, leaving 10 bases between. The CDR3 DNA reads TGTGCCAGTAGTCTGATCGGTCTGAACACTGAAGCTTTCTTT. This codes for CASSLIGLNTEAFF.

The rearrangement uses TRBV7-9 and TRBJ1-1; D remains ambiguous. With 7 bases removed from V and 7 bases from J, the gap between germline ends came to 13 bases. The CDR3 sequence is 12 residues long. Germline V lookup: CDR1 SEHNR, CDR2 FQNEAQ (reference sequence). CDR3 region: CASTPGGLEAFF. CDR3 DNA sequence: TGTGCCAGCACCCCGGGTGGACTTGAAGCTTTCTTT.

The gene calls are TRBV7-3 and TRBJ2-4, with D tentatively TRBD2 (6 bases). Trimming took 5 bases from V and 6 from J, leaving 11 bases between them. Germline CDR1 is SGHTA and CDR2 is FQGTGA. The CDR3 length is 13 residues. The CDR3 DNA is TGTGCCAGCAGCCGAATCGGGGGAAACATTCAGTACTTC. Protein product: CASSRIGGNIQYF.

This clone was seen repeatedly, ten times or more. This chain joins TRBV19 and TRBJ2-7; 11 nucleotides agree with TRBD2. The germline V gene has CDR1 LNHDA and CDR2 SQIVND (reference sequence). This CDR3 contains 13 residues. V lost 5 bases, J lost 12 bases, and 9 bases stayed unmatched. CDR3 bases: TGTGCCAGTAGTTGGGGACTAGCGGCGGAGGTGTACTTC. As protein: CASSWGLAAEVYF.

The V and J genes are TRBV5-1 and TRBJ2-5; TRBD1 is a possible D gene (5 bases). V lost 4 bases, J lost 4 bases, and 17 bases lay in between. Germline CDR1 SGHRS, CDR2 YFSETQ. This CDR3 comprises 15 residues. The CDR3 loop is CASSQFGAQGETQYF. The CDR3 region has the DNA TGCGCCAGCAGCCAGTTCGGAGCGCAGGGAGAGACCCAGTACTTC.

The chain joins TRBV6-5 to TRBJ2-7, with D perhaps matching TRBD2 (6 bases). Trimming took off 4 bases at V and 0 bases at J, with 13 bases between the two ends. This CDR3 region has 15 residues. CDR1 MNHEY and CDR2 SVGAGI come from the germline V gene. CDR3 sequence (DNA): TGTGCCAGCAGTTCGGGACTCAGGAGCTCCTACGAGCAGTACTTC. This translates into CASSSGLRSSYEQYF.

This chain uses TRBV9 with TRBJ2-3; 10 nucleotides line up with TRBD1. CDR3 size: 16 residues. J was trimmed by 4 bases and V by 3 bases; bases with no gene match: 8. Looked up from germline, CDR1 is SGDLS and CDR2 is YYNGEE. CDR3: CASSANRDRGPDTQYF. CDR3 nucleotides: TGTGCCAGCAGCGCAAACCGGGACAGGGGCCCAGATACGCAGTATTTT.

This clone was counted between two and nine times. This chain links TRBV7-3 with TRBJ1-2, with D possibly being TRBD1 (6 bases). Germline values: CDR1 SGHTA, CDR2 FQGTGA. This CDR3 region has 15 residues. The V end was cut by 5 bases, the J end by 0 bases, with 13 bases between. In nucleotides, the CDR3 is TGTGCCAGCAGCCCGGGACACACGTCTAACTATGGCTACACCTTC. This encodes CASSPGHTSNYGYTF.

This clone was found once. V and J are TRBV11-2 and TRBJ2-7; 9 nucleotides align to TRBD1. V was clipped by 5 bases and J by 2 bases; unmatched bases: 7. Germline lookup yields CDR1 SGHAT and CDR2 FQNNGV. CDR3 length: 15 residues. In DNA form, the CDR3 reads TGTGCCAGCAGCCCGAGGACAGGGGTCACCTACGAGCAGTACTTC. It codes for CASSPRTGVTYEQYF.

This chain connects TRBV9 to TRBJ1-5, with 7 bases that match TRBD1. Germline loops: CDR1 SGDLS, CDR2 YYNGEE. This CDR3 has 15 residues. The trim removed 3 bases at V and 0 bases at J, leaving 3 bases unmatched. The chain's CDR3 is CASSGGTVSNQPQHF. As DNA, the CDR3 is TGTGCCAGCAGCGGGGGGACAGTTAGCAATCAGCCCCAGCATTTT.

V is TRBV21-1 and J is TRBJ1-3; the table names TRBD1, a call not compared with the DNA. TRBV21-1 corresponds to a pseudogene. The CDR3 is 15 amino acids. CDR3 region: CASSRDRDSGNTIYF. CDR3 nucleotides: TGTGCCAGCAGCAGAGACAGGGACTCTGGAAACACCATATATTTT.

This clone appeared once. The genes are TRBV28 and TRBJ2-5, with 10 bases identical to TRBD1. V gave up 3 bases and J gave up 1 base; unmatched junction bases: 5. Germline CDR1 reads MDHEN; CDR2 reads SYDVKM. The CDR3 spans 16 residues. The DNA for the CDR3 is TGTGCCAGCAGTTTGGGGACAGGGGACTTCCAAGAGACCCAGTACTTC. This gives the protein CASSLGTGDFQETQYF.